What follows are 27 T cell receptor beta chains derived from one specimen sequenced in a study of shared clonotypes between healthy human individuals. Clones were read by immunoSEQ multiplex PCR, and TCRdb kept only the in-frame ones, dropping some. The table lists some 630,000 clones, approximately 79% of them singletons, with 1.8% in the top ten. The source material was memory CD4+ T cells sorted from blood. The sample's subset: CD45RA-negative fraction. Receptor source: a woman aged 25 to 39 in good health.

CDR3 sequence (DNA): TGTGCCAGCAGCCGAAGCCCCACAAGGGCCAGTCACAATGAGCAGTTCTTC. Its protein is CASSRSPTRASHNEQFF. The J gene is TRBJ2-1, the V gene TRBV7-2; D not certain. CDR3 size: 17 residues. V shed 5 bases and J shed 5 bases, with 22 bases lying between them. Per the germline V gene, CDR1 is SGHTA and CDR2 is FQGNSA.

CDR3 nucleotide sequence: TGTGCCAGCAGCTTGGAACTGGGCAGGGCTGGGGCCAACGTCCTGACTTTC. Protein sequence: CASSLELGRAGANVLTF. This chain connects TRBV5-5 to TRBJ2-6, with D perhaps matching TRBD1 (5 bases). Trimming removed 0 bases from V and 2 bases from J, with 12 bases in between. CDR1 is SGHKS and CDR2 is YYEKEE in the germline V gene (reference sequence). There are 17 residues in the CDR3.

The chain has TRBV28 and TRBJ2-7; TRBD2 is a possible D gene (7 bases). Trimming left V 6 bases short and J 3 bases short, with 12 bases between. The CDR3 loop spans 13 amino acids. Germline loops: CDR1 MDHEN, CDR2 SYDVKM. The CDR3 sequence: CASSGGGSYEQYF. The CDR3 DNA is TGTGCCAGCAGCGGGGGCGGGAGCTACGAGCAGTACTTC.

V gene TRBV7-9 combines with J gene TRBJ1-5; no firm D call. The germline V gene encodes CDR1 SEHNR and CDR2 FQNEAQ (reference sequence). V shed 5 bases and J shed 4 bases, with 15 bases lying between them. CDR3 length equals 15 residues. In nucleotides, the CDR3 is TGTGCCAGCAGCCGAGACGGCGGTCGAAATCAGCCCCAGCATTTT. Translating it yields CASSRDGGRNQPQHF.

The chain carries TRBV28 and TRBJ2-1; 7 bases are a match to TRBD1. The CDR3 consists of 17 residues. The ends lost 5 bases at V and 2 bases at J; junction bases unmatched: 12. Germline V CDR1 and CDR2: MDHEN, SYDVKM. The DNA for the CDR3 is TGTGCCAGCAGTAAACCCCCGCGGACAGGAACCTACAATGAGCAGTTCTTC. This translates into CASSKPPRTGTYNEQFF.

This clone was seen a single time. The rearrangement uses TRBV5-1 and TRBJ2-3, with 7 bases identical to TRBD1. Germline V gene data show CDR1 as SGHRS and CDR2 as YFSETQ. The length of the CDR3 is 15 residues. Trimming at V came to 1 base and at J to 0 bases, leaving 2 bases not matched to a gene. The CDR3 sequence: CASSLSGGSTDTQYF. In nucleotides, the CDR3 is TGCGCCAGCAGCTTGTCAGGGGGTAGCACAGATACGCAGTATTTT.

The rearrangement uses TRBV15 and TRBJ2-7; the D gene is possibly TRBD1 (6 bases). Deletions cut 0 bases from V and 7 bases from J, with 16 bases between. The CDR3 length is 15 residues. CDR1 LNHNV and CDR2 YYDKDF come from the germline V gene (reference sequence). The CDR3 coding sequence is TGTGCCACCAGCAGAGATAGGACAGTCGCGCGAGAGCAGTACTTC. Protein sequence: CATSRDRTVAREQYF.

Of note for this clone: In the same sample, other DNA sequences code for this CDR3. The chain employs TRBV4-1 and TRBJ1-5; tentative D call: TRBD1 (5 bases). Trimming removed 4 bases at V and 2 bases at J, with 12 bases between. The CDR3 has 15 residues. The germline CDR1 and CDR2 sequences are MGHRA and YSYEKL. This CDR3 is CASSLGGAGNQPQHF. The CDR3 DNA reads as TGCGCCAGCAGCCTCGGCGGGGCTGGCAATCAGCCCCAGCATTTT.

J is TRBJ2-7 and V is TRBV11-2; TRBD2 agrees at 9 bases. The germline V gene encodes CDR1 SGHAT and CDR2 FQNNGV. Losses at the gene ends were 4 bases for V and 3 bases for J; bases not matched to a gene: 10. The CDR3 contains 16 residues. The CDR3 bases are TGTGCCAGCAGCTCCCTTAGCGGGAGTACTTACTACGAGCAGTACTTC. It encodes CASSSLSGSTYYEQYF.

The chain combines TRBV7-2 with TRBJ2-5; tentative D call: TRBD1 (5 bases). The CDR3 loop spans 14 amino acids. CDR1 and CDR2 (germline): SGHTA, FQGNSA. Trimming shortened V by 3 bases and J by 1 base, and 9 bases separated the two germline ends. In nucleotides, the CDR3 is TGTGCCAGCAGCTTGGGGCGGTTCCAAGAGACCCAGTACTTC. Protein sequence: CASSLGRFQETQYF.

The chain employs TRBV18 and TRBJ2-2, with 8 positions matching TRBD2. This CDR3 region has 16 residues. J lost 6 bases, V lost 3 bases, and 9 bases had no gene match. Germline CDR1 KGHSH, CDR2 LQKENI. CDR3 amino acids: CASSPTGTRGAGELFF. CDR3 nucleotide sequence: TGTGCCAGCTCACCCACCGGGACTAGAGGGGCCGGGGAGCTGTTTTTT.

The chain is built from TRBV5-1 and TRBJ2-5; possible D gene TRBD1, 6 bases. Deletions cut 0 bases from V and 1 base from J, with 10 bases between. Germline V gene data show CDR1 as SGHRS and CDR2 as YFSETQ. CDR3 length equals 15 residues. CDR3 loop: CASSLVPGVQETQYF. The CDR3 DNA is TGCGCCAGCAGCTTGGTACCAGGGGTCCAAGAGACCCAGTACTTC.

This rearrangement joins TRBV5-1 to TRBJ2-1; 13 positions match TRBD2. The V gene's germline CDR1 is SGHRS and CDR2 YFSETQ. Unmatched junction bases numbered 4, after V lost 3 bases and J lost 7 bases. CDR3 length equals 15 residues. CDR3 region: CASSSTSGRANEQFF. The CDR3 nucleotides read TGCGCCAGCAGCTCCACTAGCGGGAGGGCGAATGAGCAGTTCTTC. The full variable domain, its missing parts supplied by reference TRBV5-1 and TRBJ2-1, is KAGVTQTPRYLIKTRGQQVTLSCSPISGHRSVSWYQQTPGQGLQFLFEYFSETQRNKGNFPGRFSGRQFSNSRSEMNVSTLELGDSALYLCASSSTSGRANEQFFGPGTRLTVL.

The chain uses TRBV19 and TRBJ1-1; D is undetermined. Trimming took off 7 bases at V and 3 bases at J, with 12 bases between the two ends. Germline lookup yields CDR1 LNHDA and CDR2 SQIVND (reference sequence). The CDR3 runs 13 residues. CDR3 sequence: CASTHQGHTEAFF. The CDR3 DNA reads TGTGCCAGTACGCATCAAGGACACACTGAAGCTTTCTTT.

V and J are TRBV18 and TRBJ2-1; perhaps TRBD1 as D (6 bases). The ends were cut back, 3 bases at V and 2 bases at J, with 17 bases in the middle. CDR3 length: 17 amino acids. CDR1 is KGHSH and CDR2 is LQKENI in the germline V gene. Written as DNA, the CDR3 is TGTGCCAGCTCACCCCGCGTTCGAAGGACAGCCTACAATGAGCAGTTCTTC. It codes for CASSPRVRRTAYNEQFF.

The V gene is TRBV5-4, the J gene TRBJ1-2, with TRBD1 identical over 7 bases. CDR3 length: 14 residues. The trim removed 1 base at V and 2 bases at J, leaving 2 bases unmatched. Germline lookup yields CDR1 SGHNT and CDR2 YYREEE (reference sequence). CDR3 bases: TGTGCCAGCAGCTTGCAGGGGGTGAACTATGGCTACACCTTC. As protein: CASSLQGVNYGYTF. Full variable domain (missing parts from reference TRBV5-4 and TRBJ1-2): ETGVTQSPTHLIKTRGQQVTLRCSSQSGHNTVSWYQQALGQGPQFIFQYYREEENGRGNFPPRFSGLQFPNYSSELNVNALELDDSALYLCASSLQGVNYGYTFGSGTRLTVV.

V is TRBV5-1 and J is TRBJ2-7; possibly TRBD1 for D (5 bases). The CDR3 contains 16 residues. The V gene's germline CDR1 is SGHRS and CDR2 YFSETQ. With 1 base removed from V and 1 base from J, the gap between germline ends came to 15 bases. CDR3 in DNA: TGCGCCAGCAGCTTGCAACAGGCATCACTATCCTACGAGCAGTACTTC. This encodes CASSLQQASLSYEQYF. The full variable domain, rest sourced from reference TRBV5-1 and TRBJ2-7, is KAGVTQTPRYLIKTRGQQVTLSCSPISGHRSVSWYQQTPGQGLQFLFEYFSETQRNKGNFPGRFSGRQFSNSRSEMNVSTLELGDSALYLCASSLQQASLSYEQYFGPGTRLTVT.

J is TRBJ2-1 and V is TRBV27; perhaps TRBD1 as D (6 bases). The CDR3 is made up of 15 amino acids. The germline gives CDR1 MNHEY, CDR2 SMNVEV (reference sequence). Trimming left V 6 bases short and J 6 bases short, with 18 bases between. CDR3 bases: TGTGCCAGCAGCCACCCCGGGACATCGTCCAATGAGCAGTTCTTC. This sequence encodes CASSHPGTSSNEQFF.

This clone appeared once. V and J are TRBV27 and TRBJ2-5, with D possibly called TRBD1 or TRBD2 (5 bases each). Germline V gene data show CDR1 as MNHEY and CDR2 as SMNVEV (reference sequence). V was shortened by 0 bases and J by 8 bases, with 13 bases between the two germline ends. The CDR3 covers 14 residues. The CDR3 nucleotides read TGTGCCAGCAGTTTATCTTCGGGACGGGAAACCCAGTACTTC. It is translated as CASSLSSGRETQYF.

This rearrangement joins TRBV5-1 to TRBJ2-1, with no clear D. Germline CDR1 reads SGHRS; CDR2 reads YFSETQ. This CDR3 comprises 13 residues. Trimming removed 0 bases from V and 5 bases from J, with 6 bases in between. The DNA of the CDR3 is TGCGCCAGCAGCTTGGTTCAGCACAATGAGCAGTTCTTC. It translates to CASSLVQHNEQFF.

The genes are TRBV11-2 and TRBJ2-2, with D perhaps matching TRBD1 (6 bases). V lost 2 bases, J lost 2 bases, and 21 bases lay in between. CDR1 is SGHAT and CDR2 is FQNNGV in the germline V gene. The CDR3 runs to 19 residues. CDR3: CASSLYMASRGLNTGELFF. Here the CDR3 DNA reads TGTGCCAGCAGCTTATATATGGCTAGCAGGGGCCTCAACACCGGGGAGCTGTTTTTT. The entire variable domain, with the rest obtained from reference TRBV11-2 and TRBJ2-2, is as follows: EAGVAQSPRYKIIEKRQSVAFWCNPISGHATLYWYQQILGQGPKLLIQFQNNGVVDDSQLPKDRFSAERLKGVDSTLKIQPAKLEDSAVYLCASSLYMASRGLNTGELFFGEGSRLTVL.

The J gene is TRBJ2-7, the V gene TRBV11-2; 9 bases map to TRBD2. The CDR3 loop spans 16 amino acids. With V trimmed by 7 bases and J by 10 bases, 20 bases remained unmatched. In germline, CDR1 is SGHAT, CDR2 FQNNGV. The CDR3 DNA sequence: TGTGCCAGCACCCCTAATCAGTCTAGCGGGAAGTTATATCAGTACTTC. Translation gives CASTPNQSSGKLYQYF.

The rearrangement links TRBV6-5 to TRBJ1-2; TRBD1 matches 10 bases. The CDR3 contains 15 residues. CDR1 MNHEY and CDR2 SVGAGI come from the germline V gene. The V segment lost 3 bases and the J segment 8 bases; nucleotides outside the gene matches: 9. The chain's CDR3 is CASSYGTGDAGGYTF. The DNA for the CDR3 is TGTGCCAGCAGTTATGGGACAGGGGACGCGGGCGGCTACACCTTC.

The rearrangement uses TRBV11-2 and TRBJ2-7; 12 bases agree with TRBD2. The V segment lost 5 bases and the J segment 2 bases; nucleotides outside the gene matches: 13. CDR1 and CDR2 (germline): SGHAT, FQNNGV. The CDR3 spans 18 residues. CDR3 loop: CASSPLGRRTSGTYEQYF. CDR3 DNA sequence: TGTGCCAGCAGCCCCCTCGGGCGAAGGACTAGCGGGACCTACGAGCAGTACTTC.

The J gene is TRBJ1-1, the V gene TRBV5-8, with a weak D call TRBD1 (5 bases). Trimming left V 0 bases short and J 5 bases short, with 11 bases between. Germline V gene sequence: CDR1 SGHTS, CDR2 YDEGEE. The CDR3 totals 14 residues. The CDR3 reads CASSLVGRGTEAFF. Written as DNA, the CDR3 is TGTGCCAGCAGCTTGGTAGGGAGGGGTACTGAAGCTTTCTTT.

The chain recombines TRBV6-5 with TRBJ2-4; either TRBD1 or TRBD2 may fit D (6 bases each). The CDR3 is 12 residues long. Germline CDR1 reads MNHEY; CDR2 reads SVGAGI. The V end lost 0 bases, the J end lost 14 bases, and 11 bases lay between the germline ends. The CDR3 bases are TGTGCCAGCAGTTACTCCGGGGGCGTCGAGTACTTC. It codes for CASSYSGGVEYF.

V usage is TRBV28 and J usage is TRBJ2-4; the match to TRBD1 covers 8 bases. The CDR3 consists of 14 residues. Germline V lookup: CDR1 MDHEN, CDR2 SYDVKM. V was clipped by 6 bases and J by 8 bases; unmatched bases: 9. CDR3 sequence reads: CASRSGQGAYIQYF. The CDR3 nucleotides are TGTGCCAGCAGGTCCGGACAGGGTGCATACATTCAGTACTTC. Supplemented by reference TRBV28 and TRBJ2-4, the full variable domain reads DVKVTQSSRYLVKRTGEKVFLECVQDMDHENMFWYRQDPGLGLRLIYFSYDVKMKEKGDIPEGYSVSREKKERFSLILESASTNQTSMYLCASRSGQGAYIQYFGAGTRLSVL.